The 30 T cell receptor beta chains presented below share a single source sample, sequenced in a study of OX40 agonist ivuxolimab in advanced cancers. To prepare the library, the immunoSEQ multiplex PCR assay was applied. Entries here come from immuneACCESS through TCRdb and include only in-frame sequences with V and J called. Some clones fail to appear in such tables; in the studies checked, an unresolved V gene covers under half of the shortfall, and the cause of the remainder is unknown. This sample is represented by tens of thousands of clones; roughly nine tenths of them were singletons. The top ten hold roughly an eighth of the sample. The sequencing used CD4+ or CD8+ T cells sorted from blood, collected in a trial of the OX40 agonist ivuxolimab. These receptors were taken from an adult with an advanced solid tumor such as melanoma, head and neck, liver or kidney cancer.

This rearrangement joins TRBV7-9 to TRBJ2-2; TRBD1 matches at 7 bases. Trimming took 5 bases from V and 4 from J; bases not matched to a gene: 10. Per germline, CDR1 SEHNR and CDR2 FQNEAQ (reference sequence). The CDR3 is 16 residues long. The DNA of the CDR3 is TGTGCCAGCAGCCCAGCCCGGACAGGCAGCACCGGGGAGCTGTTTTTT. This sequence encodes CASSPARTGSTGELFF.

V and J are TRBV6-5 and TRBJ1-2; D unclear. The CDR3 is made up of 14 amino acids. The V gene lost 5 bases and the J gene lost 5 bases, with 15 bases spanning the gap. Per the germline V gene, CDR1 is MNHEY and CDR2 is SVGAGI. For the CDR3, the DNA is TGTGCCAGCAGTCCCCTCGACCCGTGGTATGGCTACACCTTC. Translated, it gives CASSPLDPWYGYTF.

The chain uses TRBV30 and TRBJ1-1, with 8 bases identical to TRBD1. Looked up from germline, CDR1 is GTSNPN and CDR2 is SVGIG (reference sequence). This CDR3 has 12 residues. V shed 2 bases and J 4 bases; nucleotides not matched to a gene: 0. CDR3 loop: CAWSTGGTEAFF. For the CDR3, the DNA is TGTGCCTGGAGTACAGGGGGCACTGAAGCTTTCTTT.

The genes are TRBV30 and TRBJ2-3; D is ambiguous. The CDR3 loop spans 13 amino acids. Trimming stripped 5 bases from V and 2 bases from J, with 11 bases between. Per the germline V gene, CDR1 is GTSNPN and CDR2 is SVGIG (reference sequence). The CDR3 loop is CAWDRQFTDTQYF. The CDR3 DNA reads TGTGCCTGGGACCGCCAATTCACAGATACGCAGTATTTT.

The gene calls are TRBV18 and TRBJ2-1, with 9 nucleotides matching TRBD2. The CDR3 has 16 amino acids. Trimming at V came to 3 bases and at J to 6 bases, leaving 9 bases not matched to a gene. Per the germline V gene, CDR1 is KGHSH and CDR2 is LQKENI. CDR3 residues: CASSPRASGTPNEQFF. DNA for the CDR3: TGTGCCAGCTCACCCCGAGCTAGCGGGACCCCCAATGAGCAGTTCTTC.

V is TRBV29-1 and J is TRBJ2-7, with 8 nucleotides matching TRBD1. Germline V lookup: CDR1 SQVTM, CDR2 ANQGSEA. This CDR3 region has 14 residues. Trimming cost V 6 bases and J 5 bases; bases outside gene matches: 12. This chain's CDR3 is CSVNNWDRLDEQYF. CDR3 nucleotides: TGCAGCGTGAACAACTGGGACAGGCTGGACGAGCAGTACTTC.

This chain links TRBV19 with TRBJ1-2, with 7 nucleotides matching TRBD1. The CDR3 length is 16 residues. Germline-derived CDR1 and CDR2 are LNHDA and SQIVND (reference sequence). J lost 0 bases, V lost 5 bases, and 9 bases had no gene match. CDR3 loop: CASSSPDRQANYGYTF. Here the CDR3 DNA reads TGTGCCAGTAGTTCTCCGGACAGGCAAGCTAACTATGGCTACACCTTC.

The V gene is TRBV21-1, the J gene TRBJ2-1; the table's D call, TRBD2, has no DNA check behind it. TRBV21-1 is assigned pseudogene status. The CDR3 has 15 residues. This chain's CDR3 is CASTDAGLARNEQFF. In nucleotides, the CDR3 is TGTGCCAGCACCGACGCGGGACTAGCGAGGAATGAGCAGTTCTTC.

The CDR3 DNA follows: TGTGCCAGCAGTTTCAGTAGGGGCCCGGTTGATGAGCAGTTCTTC. It translates to CASSFSRGPVDEQFF. The chain combines TRBV27 with TRBJ2-1, with D possibly being TRBD1 (5 bases). This CDR3 is built from 15 residues. The germline V gene has CDR1 MNHEY and CDR2 SMNVEV (reference sequence). V was shortened by 3 bases and J by 8 bases, with 17 bases between the two germline ends.

This chain joins TRBV7-9 and TRBJ2-5; TRBD2 agrees at 12 bases. Germline-derived CDR1 and CDR2 are SEHNR and FQNEAQ (reference sequence). The CDR3 extends over 17 amino acids. Trimming took 3 bases from V and 4 from J; bases not matched to a gene: 9. The DNA of the CDR3 is TGTGCCAGCAGCTTTAAAGGACTAGCGGGGATTCGAGAGACCCAGTACTTC. Translated: CASSFKGLAGIRETQYF.

The V and J genes are TRBV9 and TRBJ2-2, with D possibly being TRBD1 or TRBD2 (5 bases each). The V end lost 0 bases, the J end lost 3 bases, and 9 bases lay between the germline ends. The germline CDR1 and CDR2 sequences are SGDLS and YYNGEE. CDR3 length equals 15 residues. This CDR3 reads CASSVVREHTGELFF. In DNA, the CDR3 is TGTGCCAGCAGCGTAGTCAGGGAGCACACCGGGGAGCTGTTTTTT.

The V and J genes are TRBV19 and TRBJ2-2, with D possibly matching TRBD2 (7 bases). The CDR3 totals 16 residues. Germline V gives CDR1 LNHDA, CDR2 SQIVND (reference sequence). Trimming took off 5 bases at V and 4 bases at J, with 17 bases between the two ends. The CDR3 loop reads CASSQGGGAITGELFF. DNA of the CDR3: TGTGCCAGTAGTCAAGGGGGAGGGGCGATCACCGGGGAGCTGTTTTTT.

This chain joins TRBV28 and TRBJ1-5, with D unresolved. The germline gives CDR1 MDHEN, CDR2 SYDVKM. This CDR3 is built from 15 residues. Trimming pared 1 base from V and 1 base from J, leaving 8 bases between. CDR3: CASSLSDLSNQPQHF. Written as DNA, the CDR3 is TGTGCCAGCAGTTTATCGGACCTGAGCAATCAGCCCCAGCATTTT.

This sequence joins TRBV6-5 and TRBJ1-1; a possible D gene is TRBD1 (6 bases). The germline V gene has CDR1 MNHEY and CDR2 SVGAGI. The CDR3 covers 15 residues. The germline V and J ends were trimmed by 1 base and 1 base, with 10 bases remaining between them. The CDR3 is CASSYYEGGNTEAFF. CDR3 DNA sequence: TGTGCCAGCAGTTACTATGAGGGGGGGAACACTGAAGCTTTCTTT.

The chain links TRBV7-3 to TRBJ2-1; D perhaps matches TRBD2 (7 bases). The CDR3 is 15 amino acids. Between the trimmed V and J ends, which lost 1 base and 8 bases, there was a span of 15 bases. Germline V lookup: CDR1 SGHTA, CDR2 FQGTGA. CDR3 residues: CASSLISGEGDEQFF. The CDR3 DNA sequence: TGTGCCAGCAGCTTAATCTCAGGGGAGGGCGATGAGCAGTTCTTC. The full variable domain, in which reference TRBV7-3 and TRBJ2-1 provide the parts outside the CDR3, is GAGVSQTPSNKVTEKGKYVELRCDPISGHTALYWYRQSLGQGPEFLIYFQGTGAADDSGLPNDRFFAVRPEGSVSTLKIQRTERGDSAVYLCASSLISGEGDEQFFGPGTRLTVL.

J is TRBJ1-3 and V is TRBV19; D is unclear. CDR3 length: 14 amino acids. Trimming stripped 3 bases from V and 0 bases from J, with 6 bases between. Germline V gene sequence: CDR1 LNHDA, CDR2 SQIVND (reference sequence). CDR3 sequence: CASSIQASGNTIYF. The CDR3 DNA sequence: TGTGCCAGTAGTATCCAGGCCTCTGGAAACACCATATATTTT.

The chain recombines TRBV7-2 with TRBJ2-7; D remains unclear. V dropped 5 bases and J dropped 6 bases, with 14 bases sitting between them. Per the germline V gene, CDR1 is SGHTA and CDR2 is FQGNSA. This CDR3 has 13 residues. The CDR3 sequence: CASSQAPTGEQYF. In DNA form, the CDR3 reads TGTGCCAGCAGCCAGGCCCCGACCGGCGAGCAGTACTTC.

A single count supports this clone. The chain employs TRBV19 and TRBJ2-6, with no clear D. The length of the CDR3 is 15 residues. CDR1 and CDR2 (germline): LNHDA, SQIVND (reference sequence). V gave up 7 bases and J gave up 0 bases, with 10 bases separating them. CDR3: CASTQENSGANVLTF. The CDR3 DNA reads TGTGCCAGTACTCAGGAAAACTCTGGGGCCAACGTCCTGACTTTC.

This chain uses TRBV5-1 with TRBJ1-1; no reliable D call. Germline CDR1 reads SGHRS; CDR2 reads YFSETQ. V shed 3 bases and J shed 1 base, with 10 bases lying between them. This CDR3 has 14 residues. CDR3 region: CASSSGSENTEAFF. CDR3 sequence (DNA): TGCGCCAGCAGCTCGGGCAGCGAGAACACTGAAGCTTTCTTT.

This chain uses TRBV7-3 with TRBJ2-1; TRBD2 matches at 7 bases. Losses at the gene ends were 3 bases for V and 4 bases for J; bases not matched to a gene: 3. From germline, CDR1 is SGHTA and CDR2 FQGTGA. The CDR3 runs 14 residues. CDR3 sequence reads: CASSFISGYNEQFF. For the CDR3, the DNA is TGTGCCAGCAGCTTTATTAGCGGGTACAATGAGCAGTTCTTC.

This clone was seen just once. This chain connects TRBV29-1 to TRBJ1-2, with D possibly matching TRBD1 (5 bases). This CDR3 is 13 amino acids long. The germline V gene encodes CDR1 SQVTM and CDR2 ANQGSEA. Trimming took off 4 bases at V and 7 bases at J, with 16 bases between the two ends. For the CDR3, the DNA is TGCAGCGTTGTTTTTCAGGGACGGACTGGCTACACCTTC. Its protein is CSVVFQGRTGYTF.

The rearrangement uses TRBV7-3 and TRBJ2-5; D is ambiguous. V lost 5 bases to trimming and J lost 0 bases, with 13 bases between them. The CDR3 extends over 15 amino acids. CDR1 SGHTA and CDR2 FQGTGA come from the germline V gene. The CDR3 reads CASSLTLGDQETQYF. As DNA, the CDR3 is TGTGCCAGCAGCCTGACCCTGGGCGACCAAGAGACCCAGTACTTC.

The chain links TRBV7-9 to TRBJ1-5; 8 bases line up with TRBD1. CDR1 and CDR2 from the germline V gene are SEHNR and FQNEAQ (reference sequence). The CDR3 has 13 amino acids. The ends lost 4 bases at V and 9 bases at J; junction bases unmatched: 5. CDR3 residues: CASSSDRGWPQHF. The DNA of the CDR3 is TGTGCCAGCAGCTCCGACAGGGGATGGCCCCAGCATTTT.

The chain joins TRBV28 to TRBJ2-3; D possibly corresponds to TRBD1 (5 bases). Trimming cost V 7 bases and J 2 bases, with 19 bases left between them. The germline V gene encodes CDR1 MDHEN and CDR2 SYDVKM. The CDR3 runs 16 residues. CDR3 nucleotides: TGTGCCAGCACACCCTTGGGGCCGAAACACACAGATACGCAGTATTTT. This translates into CASTPLGPKHTDTQYF.

The chain employs TRBV19 and TRBJ2-5; TRBD1 agrees at 8 bases. This CDR3 has 13 residues. Germline trimming cut 6 bases from V and 4 bases from J; bases unmatched to any gene: 4. Germline V gene data show CDR1 as LNHDA and CDR2 as SQIVND (reference sequence). CDR3 coding DNA: TGTGCCAGTAGACAGGGGGTATCAGAGACCCAGTACTTC. Its protein is CASRQGVSETQYF.

This clone was seen a handful of times. The chain links TRBV19 to TRBJ2-1, with 10 positions matching TRBD2. Germline lookup yields CDR1 LNHDA and CDR2 SQIVND (reference sequence). V gave up 3 bases and J gave up 10 bases; unmatched junction bases: 6. This CDR3 has 14 residues. The CDR3 coding sequence is TGTGCCAGTAGTATTAGGTCTAGCGGGAGAGAGCAGTTCTTC. Protein: CASSIRSSGREQFF.

The rearrangement links TRBV7-9 to TRBJ2-5; 7 bases align to TRBD2. The V and J ends lost 5 bases and 3 bases, in that order; junction bases with no gene match: 6. Per the germline V gene, CDR1 is SEHNR and CDR2 is FQNEAQ (reference sequence). The CDR3 runs to 14 residues. DNA of the CDR3: TGTGCCAGCAGCCTTTCTAGCGGTAAAGAGACCCAGTACTTC. Protein product: CASSLSSGKETQYF.

This clone is a singleton in its sample. The chain joins TRBV6-6 to TRBJ2-5, with a possible D match to TRBD1 (7 bases). Germline CDR1 reads MNHNY; CDR2 reads SVGAGI (reference sequence). There are 16 residues in the CDR3. The V end lost 8 bases, the J end lost 5 bases, and 24 bases lay between the germline ends. The CDR3 region has the DNA TGTGCCAGCTTGGACCAGGGGGGAACCCACAGGGAGACCCAGTACTTC. This sequence encodes CASLDQGGTHRETQYF.

The CDR3 spells CASSFRDRVNYGYTF. DNA for the CDR3: TGTGCCAGCAGCTTTAGGGACAGGGTAAACTATGGCTACACCTTC. The chain recombines TRBV5-4 with TRBJ1-2; 9 bases align to TRBD1. Losses at the gene ends were 2 bases for V and 2 bases for J; bases not matched to a gene: 4. The germline V gene has CDR1 SGHNT and CDR2 YYREEE (reference sequence). The CDR3 extends over 15 amino acids.

The J gene is TRBJ2-6, the V gene TRBV13; D perhaps matches TRBD1 (6 bases). This CDR3 has 13 amino acids. Looked up from germline, CDR1 is PRHDT and CDR2 is FYEKMQ (reference sequence). V lost 8 bases and J lost 2, with 7 bases in between. The CDR3 DNA follows: TGTGCCAGCGGGGGCGCTGGGGCCAACGTCCTGACTTTC. Translated: CASGGAGANVLTF.